This TCR beta chain emerged from a study of blood T cell repertoires in COVID-19. Turning to the study itself: Acute and convalescent COVID-19 samples came from the United States, Italy and Spain. PBMCs, B-cell-depleted T cells, or T cells provided the cDNA or gDNA that made up the material.

This clone has only one observation. Trimming cost V 6 bases and J 8 bases; bases outside gene matches: 8. CDR3 size: 15 residues. Germline assignment: CDR1 ENHRY and CDR2 SYGVKD. Per the authors' pipeline: The assay estimated nucleated cells by amplifying reference gene primers. Data came from immunoSEQ multiplex PCR; TCRdb stores just in-frame clones and leaves some out. V and J calls and clone size come straight from that table; D and trimming were deduced from the DNA. The sample lists fewer than 200,000 clones; roughly 85% were seen once. The source is a man in his fifties or sixties with active or convalescent COVID-19. This rearrangement joins TRBV10-3 to TRBJ1-6, with TRBD1 matching 9 bases. Specimen: peripheral blood. CDR3 sequence (DNA): TGTGCCATCAGCGAGCCGGGACAGGGTTATTCACCCCTCCACTTT. Translation gives CAISEPGQGYSPLHF.